These T cell receptor beta chains were read from a single sample in a study of shared clonotypes between healthy human individuals. Sequenced by immunoSEQ multiplex PCR; TCRdb stores in-frame clones only, minus some. Of 450,000 to 600,000 clones listed, around 80% are singletons. The sequenced sample consisted of PBMCs. The receptors here all came from a woman between 40 and 50 years old in good health. Some clones in this sample may be carry-over from other donors' samples. Each CDR3 is given with its conserved first and last residue. The order of the fields is D gene, V gene, J gene, clone size, CDR3 DNA, CDR3 protein. The D gene is left open where the match is weak. Clone sizes are given selectively: once, few, many, or a class where the clone is expanded.

>TRBD1|TRBV15|TRBJ2-7|.
TGTGCCACCAGCAGAAACCGGGACAGGACCTACGAGCAGTACTTC
CATSRNRDRTYEQYF
>TRBD2|TRBV5-5|TRBJ2-7|.
TGTGCCAGCAGCGCACTAGCGGGAGTGGCTCCCTACGAGCAGTACTTC
CASSALAGVAPYEQYF
>.|TRBV18|TRBJ1-1|.
TGTGCCAGCTCACCACGGGGGGAGGGCACTGAAGCTTTCTTT
CASSPRGEGTEAFF
>.|TRBV2|TRBJ2-2|.
TGTGCCAGCAAGGCGGGCTCGAGCACCGGGGAGCTGTTTTTT
CASKAGSSTGELFF
>TRBD1|TRBV28|TRBJ1-2|.
TGTGCCAGCAGTTTATCAGGGGGGCGTGAGGGCTACACCTTC
CASSLSGGREGYTF
>TRBD2|TRBV10-2|TRBJ2-3|.
TGCGCCAGCAGGGGGACTAGCGAAAGCACAGATACGCAGTATTTT
CASRGTSESTDTQYF
>.|TRBV15|TRBJ1-2|.
TGTGCCACCAGCAGAGACCATATACAGGGAAAGCTTTATGGCTACACCTTC
CATSRDHIQGKLYGYTF
>.|TRBV7-8|TRBJ2-7|.
TGTGCCAGCAGCGATCTTGACGAGCAGTACTTC
CASSDLDEQYF
>TRBD2|TRBV9|TRBJ2-1|.
TGTGCCAGCAGCGAGGGACTAGCTAGCCACAATGAGCAGTTCTTC
CASSEGLASHNEQFF
>TRBD2|TRBV14|TRBJ2-2|once
TGTGCCAGCAGCCCCCGCGCAGGGCTAGCGGGAGTCGGGGAGCTGTTTTTT
CASSPRAGLAGVGELFF
>.|TRBV28|TRBJ2-3|.
TGTGCCAGCAGTTTAGGCGGAGGGGGCACAGATACGCAGTATTTT
CASSLGGGGTDTQYF
>TRBD1|TRBV11-2|TRBJ1-4|.
TGTGCCAGCAGCGAACAGGGGACCGCAACTAATGAAAAACTGTTTTTT
CASSEQGTATNEKLFF
>TRBD2|TRBV25-1|TRBJ2-5|once
TGTGCCAGCAGTGTGGCGGGAGGGCTAGAGACCCAGTACTTC
CASSVAGGLETQYF
>.|TRBV7-9|TRBJ1-2|.
TGTGCCAGCAGCTTAGGGGGCGCCCCGAGATCCGGCTACACCTTC
CASSLGGAPRSGYTF
>TRBD1|TRBV28|TRBJ2-3|.
TGTGCCACCCGTTTTTCGACAGGGGCCGCAGATACGCAGTATTTT
CATRFSTGAADTQYF
>.|TRBV11-2|TRBJ1-2|.
TGTGCCAGCAGCCCCGGGACCGGCCGCTCCTATGGCTACACCTTC
CASSPGTGRSYGYTF
>TRBD1|TRBV5-1|TRBJ2-3|.
TGCGCCAGCAGCCTGGGACAGCGCACAGATACGCAGTATTTT
CASSLGQRTDTQYF
>TRBD2|TRBV7-9|TRBJ2-1|.
TGTGCCAGCAGCCTCGAGGCGGCGGGAGAGGATGAGCAGTTCTTC
CASSLEAAGEDEQFF
>TRBD1|TRBV29-1|TRBJ2-5|.
TGCAGCGTCCTCAGGGAGACAGGGCTCGAGACCCAGTACTTC
CSVLRETGLETQYF
>.|TRBV5-6|TRBJ2-7|.
TGTGCCAGCAGCTTTTGGGCCGAATACGAGCAGTACTTC
CASSFWAEYEQYF
>.|TRBV19|TRBJ1-1|.
TGTGCCAGTAGTCCACCGGCGAACACTGAAGCTCTCTTT
CASSPPANTEALF
>.|TRBV30|TRBJ1-1|many
TGTGCCTGGAGTAATTCCAGGGTTAGGCCGAACACTGAAGCTTTCTTT
CAWSNSRVRPNTEAFF
>.|TRBV29-1|TRBJ2-7|.
TGCAGCCCCAGTCAGACGGGGGGCCGCTACGAGCAGTACTTC
CSPSQTGGRYEQYF
>TRBD2|TRBV7-2|TRBJ2-3|.
TGTGCCAGCAGCTCTAGCGGGGGCTCTGGCACAGATACGCAGTATTTT
CASSSSGGSGTDTQYF
>TRBD1|TRBV2|TRBJ2-3|.
TGTGCCAGCAGTGAAGGACAGGGCCGCACAGATACGCAGTATTTT
CASSEGQGRTDTQYF